Below, 23 T cell receptor beta chains from the same sample are listed, as sequenced in a study of CD8 T cells in Susac syndrome. Reverse transcription used about 0.45 to 1 ug RNA and random hexamers. TCRdb re-analysed the immunoSEQ multiplex PCR reads in MiXCR, keeping a single row per CDR3 protein. In the table there are about 150,000 distinct CDR3 sequences, 85% to 95% of which are singletons. The sample taken for sequencing was CD4+ T cells from PBMCs. The receptors derive from a human donor with Susac syndrome.

This clonotype was detected only once. The V gene is TRBV5-1, the J gene TRBJ1-2; D might be TRBD1 (5 bases). Looked up from germline, CDR1 is SGHRS and CDR2 is YFSETQ. There are 13 residues in the CDR3. V dropped 4 bases and J dropped 3 bases, with 10 bases sitting between them. CDR3 loop: CASSRDGDYGYTF. For the CDR3, the DNA is TGCGCCAGCAGCCGGGACGGAGACTATGGCTACACCTTC.

This clonotype occurred once. The V gene is TRBV14, the J gene TRBJ1-6, with a weak D call TRBD1 (6 bases). Deletions cut 3 bases from V and 6 bases from J, with 9 bases between. In germline, CDR1 is SGHDN, CDR2 FVKESK. The CDR3 sequence is 14 residues long. The CDR3 reads CASSHRGANSPLHF. CDR3 sequence (DNA): TGTGCCAGCAGCCACCGGGGGGCTAATTCACCCCTCCACTTT.

The chain is built from TRBV2 and TRBJ1-2; 7 bases align to TRBD1. This CDR3 is built from 14 residues. Germline V gives CDR1 SNHLY, CDR2 FYNNEI. After removal of 7 bases from V and 1 base from J, the junction contained 6 bases not matched to a gene. The CDR3, as DNA: TGTGCCAGCAAGGCGGACAGGCATAACTATGGCTACACCTTC. It translates to CASKADRHNYGYTF.

The chain recombines TRBV29-1 with TRBJ2-7, with D unclear. The V end lost 5 bases, the J end lost 3 bases, and 11 bases lay between the germline ends. The CDR3 has 12 amino acids. Germline loops: CDR1 SQVTM, CDR2 ANQGSEA. CDR3 bases: TGCAGCGTTTCTGTGGGCAGCTACGAGCAGTACTTC. This codes for CSVSVGSYEQYF.

The genes are TRBV4-3 and TRBJ1-2; 7 nucleotides match TRBD1. Unmatched junction bases numbered 6, after V lost 5 bases and J lost 3 bases. The CDR3 is 14 residues long. Germline CDR1 LGHNA, CDR2 YSLEER. This CDR3 reads CASSFGQAHYGYTF. For the CDR3, the DNA is TGCGCCAGCAGCTTCGGACAGGCCCACTATGGCTACACCTTC.

This clonotype came up once. Here the CDR3 DNA reads TGCGCCAGCACCCTGGGACAGGGGAACACTGAAGCTTTCTTT. Translation: CASTLGQGNTEAFF. The chain has TRBV5-1 and TRBJ1-1; TRBD1 matches at 9 bases. The CDR3 runs 14 residues. Germline CDR1 and CDR2: SGHRS and YFSETQ. After removal of 6 bases from V and 1 base from J, the junction contained 4 bases not matched to a gene.

The chain recombines TRBV7-9 with TRBJ2-5; 7 positions match TRBD1. This CDR3 region has 14 residues. Germline CDR1 reads SEHNR; CDR2 reads FQNEAQ (reference sequence). V lost 6 bases to trimming and J lost 1 base; unmatched junction nucleotides: 5. This CDR3 is CASRRTGPQETQYF. CDR3 nucleotides: TGTGCCAGCAGGCGGACAGGCCCCCAAGAGACCCAGTACTTC. Filled out from reference TRBV7-9 and TRBJ2-5, the complete variable domain reads DTGVSQNPRHKITKRGQNVTFRCDPISEHNRLYWYRQTLGQGPEFLTYFQNEAQLEKSRLLSDRFSAERPKGSFSTLEIQRTEQGDSAMYLCASRRTGPQETQYFGPGTRLLVL.

The chain recombines TRBV4-1 with TRBJ1-1; 9 nucleotides line up with TRBD1. V gave up 0 bases and J gave up 1 base; unmatched junction bases: 6. CDR3 length: 17 residues. Germline V lookup: CDR1 MGHRA, CDR2 YSYEKL. The CDR3 DNA sequence: TGCGCCAGCAGCCAAGATAGAACAGGGGGCTCGAACACTGAAGCTTTCTTT. Amino acid sequence: CASSQDRTGGSNTEAFF.

V and J are TRBV5-1 and TRBJ2-3; 9 bases are a match to TRBD1. The length of the CDR3 is 15 residues. J gave up 7 bases and V 4 bases, and 10 bases lay outside the gene matches. Looked up from germline, CDR1 is SGHRS and CDR2 is YFSETQ. This CDR3 reads CASSPSGTGSNTQYF. CDR3 sequence (DNA): TGCGCCAGCAGCCCTTCCGGGACAGGGTCGAATACGCAGTATTTT.

This chain connects TRBV20-1 to TRBJ2-5, with 7 bases aligning to TRBD2. The V gene end was trimmed by 0 bases and the J gene end by 7 bases; junction bases not matched to a gene: 11. CDR1 and CDR2 (germline): DFQATT, SNEGSKA (reference sequence). CDR3 size: 15 residues. CDR3 sequence: CSARDEAGDGRTQYF. The CDR3 bases are TGCAGTGCTAGAGATGAGGCGGGGGATGGGAGGACCCAGTACTTC.

The V call is TRBV3-1, the J call TRBJ2-5; tentative D call: TRBD2 (7 bases). The V and J ends lost 3 bases and 5 bases respectively, with 16 bases between them. The CDR3 has 15 residues. From germline, CDR1 is LGHDT and CDR2 YNNKEL (reference sequence). The CDR3 is CASSHPWGGEETQYF. CDR3 bases: TGTGCCAGCAGCCATCCCTGGGGGGGCGAGGAGACCCAGTACTTC.

This clonotype appeared once. This chain uses TRBV15 with TRBJ2-1, with D perhaps matching TRBD2 (5 bases). The CDR3 sequence is 16 residues long. V was pared by 3 bases and J by 8 bases, with 20 bases between. Germline assignment: CDR1 LNHNV and CDR2 YYDKDF (reference sequence). The CDR3 protein is CATSRDPGLRGYEQFF. The CDR3 nucleotides are TGTGCCACCAGCAGGGACCCGGGCCTCAGAGGGTATGAGCAGTTCTTC. Complete variable domain (other parts from reference TRBV15 and TRBJ2-1): DAMVIQNPRYQVTQFGKPVTLSCSQTLNHNVMYWYQQKSSQAPKLLFHYYDKDFNNEADTPDNFQSRRPNTSFCFLDIRSPGLGDTAMYLCATSRDPGLRGYEQFFGPGTRLTVL.

The chain has TRBV3-1 and TRBJ1-6; D remains ambiguous. V was shortened by 1 base and J by 8 bases, with 9 bases between the two germline ends. Per the germline V gene, CDR1 is LGHDT and CDR2 is YNNKEL (reference sequence). There are 14 residues in the CDR3. The CDR3 loop reads CASSQGVSDSPLHF. DNA of the CDR3: TGTGCCAGCAGCCAAGGAGTCTCTGATTCACCCCTCCACTTT.

V is TRBV7-9 and J is TRBJ1-5; no clear D. The V and J ends lost 2 bases and 5 bases respectively, with 7 bases between them. Germline CDR1 SEHNR, CDR2 FQNEAQ (reference sequence). The CDR3 is 13 residues long. CDR3 region: CASSLLGDQPQHF. CDR3 coding DNA: TGTGCCAGCAGCTTATTGGGTGATCAGCCCCAGCATTTT. The variable domain in full, with the rest retrieved from reference TRBV7-9 and TRBJ1-5, is DTGVSQNPRHKITKRGQNVTFRCDPISEHNRLYWYRQTLGQGPEFLTYFQNEAQLEKSRLLSDRFSAERPKGSFSTLEIQRTEQGDSAMYLCASSLLGDQPQHFGDGTRLSIL.

V and J are TRBV20-1 and TRBJ2-5; possibly TRBD2 for D (6 bases). The CDR3 has 11 amino acids. The germline V and J ends were trimmed by 3 bases and 4 bases, with 6 bases remaining between them. Germline loops: CDR1 DFQATT, CDR2 SNEGSKA (reference sequence). Here the CDR3 DNA reads TGCAGTGCTAGGCGGGGAGAGACCCAGTACTTC. Translation gives CSARRGETQYF.

V and J are TRBV3-1 and TRBJ1-2; TRBD1 is a possible D gene (5 bases). The V and J ends lost 1 base and 2 bases respectively, with 14 bases between them. The CDR3 extends over 16 amino acids. Per germline, CDR1 LGHDT and CDR2 YNNKEL (reference sequence). This chain's CDR3 is CASSQVPGPRNYGYTF. CDR3 in DNA: TGTGCCAGCAGCCAAGTCCCGGGACCGAGGAACTATGGCTACACCTTC.

The rearrangement joins TRBV5-1 to TRBJ2-5; maybe TRBD2 (6 bases). The CDR3 has 14 residues. Trimming cost V 4 bases and J 1 base, with 11 bases left between them. Looked up from germline, CDR1 is SGHRS and CDR2 is YFSETQ. The CDR3 coding sequence is TGCGCCAGCAGCCCAGGACTACTCCAAGAGACCCAGTACTTC. Its protein is CASSPGLLQETQYF.

This rearrangement joins TRBV5-1 to TRBJ2-2; D remains unclear. Deletions cut 5 bases from V and 3 bases from J, with 11 bases between. CDR3 length: 14 residues. The V gene's germline CDR1 is SGHRS and CDR2 YFSETQ. The CDR3 DNA follows: TGCGCCAGCAGTGTTGAGCCGTACACCGGGGAGCTGTTTTTT. Translated, it gives CASSVEPYTGELFF.

DNA of the CDR3: TGTGCCAGCAGCCCCGGACGCAAGTTCGGGGGGTTCACGGAGACCCAGTACTTC. Amino acid sequence: CASSPGRKFGGFTETQYF. V usage is TRBV9 and J usage is TRBJ2-5; 7 bases are a match to TRBD2. There are 18 residues in the CDR3. Trimming cost V 4 bases and J 5 bases; bases outside gene matches: 20. Germline V gene data show CDR1 as SGDLS and CDR2 as YYNGEE.

The chain is built from TRBV4-3 and TRBJ2-1; D is uncertain. V gave up 3 bases and J gave up 15 bases, with 15 bases separating them. The CDR3 is 12 amino acids. Germline V gene data show CDR1 as LGHNA and CDR2 as YSLEER. CDR3 sequence: CASSHSPGSPFF. Written as DNA, the CDR3 is TGCGCCAGCAGCCACTCTCCAGGTTCACCGTTCTTC.

The rearrangement links TRBV7-9 to TRBJ1-5; D is unclear. The CDR3 covers 16 residues. V was shortened by 5 bases and J by 6 bases, with 20 bases between the two germline ends. The germline gives CDR1 SEHNR, CDR2 FQNEAQ (reference sequence). The CDR3 nucleotides are TGTGCCAGCAGCCCTGGAGAGATCTGGGGAATTCAGCCCCAGCATTTT. Residues: CASSPGEIWGIQPQHF.

The rearrangement links TRBV27 to TRBJ2-7; D possibly uses TRBD1 or TRBD2 (5 bases each). Germline V CDR1 and CDR2: MNHEY, SMNVEV (reference sequence). CDR3 size: 16 residues. The V end lost 5 bases, the J end lost 5 bases, and 22 bases lay between the germline ends. CDR3 residues: CASSPRLGTPVHEQYF. DNA of the CDR3: TGTGCCAGCAGTCCCCGACTGGGGACCCCTGTACACGAGCAGTACTTC.

The chain combines TRBV2 with TRBJ1-5; possibly TRBD1 for D (6 bases). V lost 5 bases and J lost 1, with 12 bases in between. Germline-derived CDR1 and CDR2 are SNHLY and FYNNEI. CDR3 length: 15 amino acids. CDR3 coding DNA: TGTGCCAGCAGTAGACAGGTCTCCAGCAATCAGCCCCAGCATTTT. Its translation: CASSRQVSSNQPQHF.